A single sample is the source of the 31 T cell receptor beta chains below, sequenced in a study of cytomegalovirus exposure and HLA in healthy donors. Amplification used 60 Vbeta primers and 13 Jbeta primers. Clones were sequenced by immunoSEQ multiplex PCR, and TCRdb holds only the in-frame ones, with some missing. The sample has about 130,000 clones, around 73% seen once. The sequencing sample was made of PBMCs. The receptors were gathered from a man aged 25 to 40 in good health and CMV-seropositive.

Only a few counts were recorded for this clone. The CDR3 reads CASSPVQGLEAFF. The DNA of the CDR3 is TGTGCCAGCAGTCCGGTTCAGGGGCTTGAAGCTTTCTTT. J is TRBJ1-1 and V is TRBV6-5, with TRBD1 as a possible D gene (6 bases). Trimming shortened V by 5 bases and J by 7 bases, and 14 bases separated the two germline ends. CDR3 length: 13 residues. Germline CDR1 MNHEY, CDR2 SVGAGI.

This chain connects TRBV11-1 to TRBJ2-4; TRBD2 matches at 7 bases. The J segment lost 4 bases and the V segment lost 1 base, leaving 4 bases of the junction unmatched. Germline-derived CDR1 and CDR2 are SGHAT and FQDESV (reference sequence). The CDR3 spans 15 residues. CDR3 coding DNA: TGTGCCAGCAGCTTAGAGGCGGGAGAGAAAAACATTCAGTACTTC. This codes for CASSLEAGEKNIQYF. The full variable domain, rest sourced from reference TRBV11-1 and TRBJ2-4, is EAEVAQSPRYKITEKSQAVAFWCDPISGHATLYWYRQILGQGPELLVQFQDESVVDDSQLPKDRFSAERLKGVDSTLKIQPAELGDSAMYLCASSLEAGEKNIQYFGAGTRLSVL.

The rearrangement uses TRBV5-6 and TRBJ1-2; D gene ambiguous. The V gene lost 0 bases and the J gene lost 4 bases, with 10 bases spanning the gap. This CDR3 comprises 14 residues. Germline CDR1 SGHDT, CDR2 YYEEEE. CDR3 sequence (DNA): TGTGCCAGCAGCTTGGCCGGGGTAAGCTATGGCTACACCTTC. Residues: CASSLAGVSYGYTF.

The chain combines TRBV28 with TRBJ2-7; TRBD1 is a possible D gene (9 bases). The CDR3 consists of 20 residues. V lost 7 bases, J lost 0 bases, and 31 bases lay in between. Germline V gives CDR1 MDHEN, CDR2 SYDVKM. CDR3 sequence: CASNQPPRDRVLADSYEQYF. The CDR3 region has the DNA TGTGCCAGCAACCAACCCCCCCGGGACAGGGTACTAGCGGACTCCTACGAGCAGTACTTC.

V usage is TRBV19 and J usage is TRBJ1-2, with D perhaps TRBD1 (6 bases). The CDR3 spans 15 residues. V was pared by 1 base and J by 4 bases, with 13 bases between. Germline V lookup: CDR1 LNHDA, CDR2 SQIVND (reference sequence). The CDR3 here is CASSIAPGRGYGYTF. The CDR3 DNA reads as TGTGCCAGTAGTATAGCTCCGGGCAGGGGCTATGGCTACACCTTC.

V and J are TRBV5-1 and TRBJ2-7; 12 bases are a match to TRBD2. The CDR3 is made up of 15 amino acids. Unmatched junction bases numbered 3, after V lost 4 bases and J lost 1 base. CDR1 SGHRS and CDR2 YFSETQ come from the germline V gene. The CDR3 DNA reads TGCGCCAGCAGCAGACTAGCGGGAGAGTCCTACGAGCAGTACTTC. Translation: CASSRLAGESYEQYF.

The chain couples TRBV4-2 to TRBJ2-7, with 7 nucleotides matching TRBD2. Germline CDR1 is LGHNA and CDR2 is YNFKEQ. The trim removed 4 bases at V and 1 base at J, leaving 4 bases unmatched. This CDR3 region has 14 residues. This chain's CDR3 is CASSPPSGSYEQYF. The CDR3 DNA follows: TGTGCCAGCAGCCCCCCTAGCGGATCCTACGAGCAGTACTTC.

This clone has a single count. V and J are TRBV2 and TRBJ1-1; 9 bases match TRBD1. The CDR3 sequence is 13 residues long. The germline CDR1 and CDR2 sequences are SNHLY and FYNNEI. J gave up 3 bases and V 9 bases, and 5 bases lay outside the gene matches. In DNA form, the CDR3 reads TGTGCCAGTTACCGGGACAGGGACACTGAAGCTTTCTTT. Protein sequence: CASYRDRDTEAFF.

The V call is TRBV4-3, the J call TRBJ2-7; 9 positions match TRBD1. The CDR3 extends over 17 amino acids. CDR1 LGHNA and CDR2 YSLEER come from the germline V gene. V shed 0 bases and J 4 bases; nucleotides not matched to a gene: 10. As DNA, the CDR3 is TGCGCCAGCAGCCAAGAAACATGGGGACAGGGAGCGTACGAGCAGTACTTC. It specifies CASSQETWGQGAYEQYF.

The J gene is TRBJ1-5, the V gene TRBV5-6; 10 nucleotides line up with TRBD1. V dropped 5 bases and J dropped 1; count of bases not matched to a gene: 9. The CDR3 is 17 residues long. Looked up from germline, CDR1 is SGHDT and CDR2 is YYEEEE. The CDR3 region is CASSPGTGAGSNQPQHF. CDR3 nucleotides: TGTGCCAGCAGTCCCGGGACAGGGGCCGGGAGCAATCAGCCCCAGCATTTT.

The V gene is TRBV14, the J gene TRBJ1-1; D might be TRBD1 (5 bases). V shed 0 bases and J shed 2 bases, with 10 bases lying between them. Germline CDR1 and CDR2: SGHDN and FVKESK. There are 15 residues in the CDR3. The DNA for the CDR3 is TGTGCCAGCAGCCAAGATCGACAGAGAAACACTGAAGCTTTCTTT. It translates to CASSQDRQRNTEAFF.

The CDR3 DNA is TGTGCCAGCAGTCAAATGGACAGGGGGCGCGACGAGCAGTACTTC. Its translation is CASSQMDRGRDEQYF. V gene TRBV6-5 combines with J gene TRBJ2-7, with TRBD1 matching 11 bases. The CDR3 length is 15 residues. CDR1 and CDR2 from the germline V gene are MNHEY and SVGAGI. J gave up 5 bases and V 5 bases, and 8 bases lay outside the gene matches.

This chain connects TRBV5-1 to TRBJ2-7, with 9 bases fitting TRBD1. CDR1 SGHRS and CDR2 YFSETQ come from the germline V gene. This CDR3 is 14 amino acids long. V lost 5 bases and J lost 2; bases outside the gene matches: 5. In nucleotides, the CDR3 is TGCGCCAGCAGACGGACAGGGGAGGCCTACGAGCAGTACTTC. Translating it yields CASRRTGEAYEQYF.

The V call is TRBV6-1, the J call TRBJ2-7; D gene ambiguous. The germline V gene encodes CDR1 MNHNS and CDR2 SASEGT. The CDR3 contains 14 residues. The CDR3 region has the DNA TGTGTTCAAGCAGAAGACGGCATACGAGGCGAGCAGTACTTC. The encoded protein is CVQAEDGIRGEQYF.

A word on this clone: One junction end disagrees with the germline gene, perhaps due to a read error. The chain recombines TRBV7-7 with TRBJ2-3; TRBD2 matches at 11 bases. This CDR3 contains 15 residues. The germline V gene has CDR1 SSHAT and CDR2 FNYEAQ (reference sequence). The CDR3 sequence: CASSAGLAGTDTQYF. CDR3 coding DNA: TGTGCTAGCAGCGCCGGACTAGCGGGTACAGATACGCAGTATTTT. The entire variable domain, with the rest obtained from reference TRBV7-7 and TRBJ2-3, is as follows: GAGVSQSPRYKVTKRGQDVTLRCDPISSHATLYWYQQALGQGPEFLTYFNYEAQPDKSGLPSDRFSAERPEGSISTLTIQRTEQRDSAMYRCASSAGLAGTDTQYFGPGTRLTVL.

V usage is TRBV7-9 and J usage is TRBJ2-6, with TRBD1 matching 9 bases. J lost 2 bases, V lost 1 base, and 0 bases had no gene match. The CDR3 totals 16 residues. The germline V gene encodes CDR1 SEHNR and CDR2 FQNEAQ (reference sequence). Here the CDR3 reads CASSLGDRAGANVLTF. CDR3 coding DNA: TGTGCCAGCAGCTTAGGGGACAGGGCTGGGGCCAACGTCCTGACTTTC.

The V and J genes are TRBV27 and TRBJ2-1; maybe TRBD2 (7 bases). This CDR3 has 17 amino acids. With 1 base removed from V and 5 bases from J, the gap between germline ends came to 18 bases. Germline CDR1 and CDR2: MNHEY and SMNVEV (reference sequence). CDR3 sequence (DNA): TGTGCCAGCAGTTTATGGCAGGGGAGGGACGGCCACAATGAGCAGTTCTTC. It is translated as CASSLWQGRDGHNEQFF.

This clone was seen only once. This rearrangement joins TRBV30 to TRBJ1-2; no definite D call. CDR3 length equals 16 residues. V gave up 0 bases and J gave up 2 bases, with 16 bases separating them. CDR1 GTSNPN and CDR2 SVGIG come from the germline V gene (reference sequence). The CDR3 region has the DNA TGTGCCTGGAGTGTACCGTCGCGGCCCCAAAACTATGGCTACACCTTC. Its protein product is CAWSVPSRPQNYGYTF. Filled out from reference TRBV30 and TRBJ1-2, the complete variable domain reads SQTIHQWPATLVQPVGSPLSLECTVEGTSNPNLYWYRQAAGRGLQLLFYSVGIGQISSEVPQNLSASRPQDRQFILSSKKLLLSDSGFYLCAWSVPSRPQNYGYTFGSGTRLTVV.

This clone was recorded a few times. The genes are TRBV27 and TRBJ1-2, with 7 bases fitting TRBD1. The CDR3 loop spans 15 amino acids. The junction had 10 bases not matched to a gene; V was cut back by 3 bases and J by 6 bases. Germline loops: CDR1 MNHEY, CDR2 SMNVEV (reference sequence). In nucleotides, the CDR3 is TGTGCCAGCAGTTTCTCCACCACAGGGGTGGATGGCTACACCTTC. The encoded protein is CASSFSTTGVDGYTF.

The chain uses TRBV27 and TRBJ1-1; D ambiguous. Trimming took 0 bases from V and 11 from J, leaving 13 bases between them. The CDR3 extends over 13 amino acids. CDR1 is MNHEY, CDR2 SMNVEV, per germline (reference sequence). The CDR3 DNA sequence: TGTGCCAGCAGTTTATCGAGAGGTGAGGGCGCTTTCTTT. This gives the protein CASSLSRGEGAFF.

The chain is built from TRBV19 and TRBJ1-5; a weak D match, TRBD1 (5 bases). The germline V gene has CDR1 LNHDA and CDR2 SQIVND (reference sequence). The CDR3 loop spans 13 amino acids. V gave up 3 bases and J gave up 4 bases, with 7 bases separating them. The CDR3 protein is CASSMGGNQPQHF. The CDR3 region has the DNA TGTGCCAGTAGTATGGGGGGGAATCAGCCCCAGCATTTT.

For the CDR3, the DNA is TGCAGCGTGGAGGGGTGGGGAGGATCCTACGAGCAGTACTTC. Translation gives CSVEGWGGSYEQYF. The gene calls are TRBV29-1 and TRBJ2-7; TRBD2 might be the D (6 bases). The ends were cut back, 6 bases at V and 1 base at J, with 16 bases in the middle. This CDR3 region has 14 residues. Germline lookup yields CDR1 SQVTM and CDR2 ANQGSEA.

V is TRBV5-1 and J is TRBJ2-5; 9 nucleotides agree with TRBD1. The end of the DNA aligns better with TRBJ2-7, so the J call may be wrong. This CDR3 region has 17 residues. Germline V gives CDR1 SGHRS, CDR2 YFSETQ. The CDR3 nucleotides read TGCGCCAGCAGCTTCAATCTTTTGCGGACAGGGGTCAACGAGCAGTACTTC. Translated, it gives CASSFNLLRTGVNEQYF.

CDR3 residues: CASSRGGATGELFF. CDR3 in DNA: TGTGCCAGCAGCAGGGGGGGGGCCACCGGGGAGCTGTTTTTT. V and J are TRBV9 and TRBJ2-2; weak D call: TRBD2 (7 bases). V dropped 4 bases and J dropped 4 bases, with 11 bases sitting between them. In germline, CDR1 is SGDLS, CDR2 YYNGEE. The CDR3 spans 14 residues.

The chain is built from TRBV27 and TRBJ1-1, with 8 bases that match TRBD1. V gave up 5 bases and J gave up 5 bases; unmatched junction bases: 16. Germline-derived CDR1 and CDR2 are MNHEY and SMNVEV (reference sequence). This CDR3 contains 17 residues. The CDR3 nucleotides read TGTGCCAGCAGTCCACCTCAGACAGGGGTATTAAGTACTGAAGCTTTCTTT. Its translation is CASSPPQTGVLSTEAFF.

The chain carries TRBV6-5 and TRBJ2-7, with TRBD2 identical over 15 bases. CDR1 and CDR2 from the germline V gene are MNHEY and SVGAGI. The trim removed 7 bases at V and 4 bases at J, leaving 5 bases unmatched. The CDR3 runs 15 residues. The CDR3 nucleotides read TGTGCCAGCACCCGGACTAGCGGGAGGGCTTACGAGCAGTACTTC. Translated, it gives CASTRTSGRAYEQYF.

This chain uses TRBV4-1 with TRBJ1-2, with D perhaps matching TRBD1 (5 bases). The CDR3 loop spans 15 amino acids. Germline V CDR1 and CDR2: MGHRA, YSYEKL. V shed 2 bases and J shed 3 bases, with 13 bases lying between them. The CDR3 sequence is CASSQSTGPDYGYTF. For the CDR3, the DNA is TGCGCCAGCAGCCAATCAACAGGCCCAGACTATGGCTACACCTTC.

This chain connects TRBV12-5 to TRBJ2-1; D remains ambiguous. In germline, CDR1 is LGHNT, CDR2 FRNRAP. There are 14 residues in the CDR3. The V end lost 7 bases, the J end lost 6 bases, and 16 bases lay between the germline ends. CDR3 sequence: CASAPPARSNEQFF. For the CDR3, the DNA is TGTGCTAGTGCCCCTCCCGCCAGATCCAATGAGCAGTTCTTC. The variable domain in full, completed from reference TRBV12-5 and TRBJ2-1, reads DARVTQTPRHKVTEMGQEVTMRCQPILGHNTVFWYRQTMMQGLELLAYFRNRAPLDDSGMPKDRFSAEMPDATLATLKIQPSEPRDSAVYFCASAPPARSNEQFFGPGTRLTVL.

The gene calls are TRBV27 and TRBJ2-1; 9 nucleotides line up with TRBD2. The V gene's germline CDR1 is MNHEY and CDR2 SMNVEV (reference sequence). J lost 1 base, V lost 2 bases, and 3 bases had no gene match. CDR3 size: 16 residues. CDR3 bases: TGTGCCAGCAGTTTAGCGGGAGGGAGGTCCTACAATGAGCAGTTCTTC. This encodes CASSLAGGRSYNEQFF.

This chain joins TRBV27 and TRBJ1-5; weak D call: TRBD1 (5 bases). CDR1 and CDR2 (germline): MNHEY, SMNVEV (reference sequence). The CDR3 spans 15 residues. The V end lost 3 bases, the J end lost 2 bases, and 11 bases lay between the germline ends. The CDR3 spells CASSLVGAGNQPQHF. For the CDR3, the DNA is TGTGCCAGCAGTTTGGTAGGGGCTGGCAATCAGCCCCAGCATTTT.

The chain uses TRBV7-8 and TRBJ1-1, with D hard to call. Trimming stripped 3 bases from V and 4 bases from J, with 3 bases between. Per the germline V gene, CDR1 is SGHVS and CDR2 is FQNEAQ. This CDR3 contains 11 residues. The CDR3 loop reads CASSFGTEAFF. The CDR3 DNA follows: TGTGCCAGCAGCTTCGGCACTGAAGCTTTCTTT. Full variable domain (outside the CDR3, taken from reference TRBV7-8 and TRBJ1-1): GAGVSQSPRYKVAKRGQDVALRCDPISGHVSLFWYQQALGQGPEFLTYFQNEAQLDKSGLPSDRFFAERPEGSVSTLKIQRTQQEDSAVYLCASSFGTEAFFGQGTRLTVV.